The source of this T cell receptor beta chain is a study of siplizumab effects on memory and regulatory T cells. Findings and limits, study-wide: Alloreactive sequences tracing back to unstimulated CD4+ memory cells were significantly reduced by siplizumab. For mappable alloreactive CD4+ clones, the mean Treg-derived fraction was around 66% with siplizumab and approximately 27% in controls. Roughly 80-95% of proliferating CD4+ or CD8+ clones defied assignment to a naive or memory phenotype.

This CDR3 contains 13 residues. Between the trimmed V and J ends, which lost 7 bases and 2 bases, there was a span of 12 bases. Germline V gene data show CDR1 as MDHEN and CDR2 as SYDVKM. Investigators obtained sequences from unstimulated naive, memory, effector memory and TEMRA subsets in a few donor pairs. The data were produced by immunoSEQ multiplex PCR, yet TCRdb's version contains in-frame clones alone and is incomplete. Seen here are just over 60,000 clones, roughly 85% observed once, and the top ten hold over 0.4%. As for this clone: Its antigen is unidentified.

Sequenced: memory CD4+ T cells sorted from blood. The source of this sequence is a human donor in good health. V and J are TRBV28 and TRBJ2-7; no definite D call. CDR3 residues: CASKGNKPYEQYF. The CDR3 DNA is TGTGCCAGCAAAGGGAACAAACCCTACGAGCAGTACTTC. Supplemented by reference TRBV28 and TRBJ2-7, the full variable domain reads DVKVTQSSRYLVKRTGEKVFLECVQDMDHENMFWYRQDPGLGLRLIYFSYDVKMKEKGDIPEGYSVSREKKERFSLILESASTNQTSMYLCASKGNKPYEQYFGPGTRLTVT.